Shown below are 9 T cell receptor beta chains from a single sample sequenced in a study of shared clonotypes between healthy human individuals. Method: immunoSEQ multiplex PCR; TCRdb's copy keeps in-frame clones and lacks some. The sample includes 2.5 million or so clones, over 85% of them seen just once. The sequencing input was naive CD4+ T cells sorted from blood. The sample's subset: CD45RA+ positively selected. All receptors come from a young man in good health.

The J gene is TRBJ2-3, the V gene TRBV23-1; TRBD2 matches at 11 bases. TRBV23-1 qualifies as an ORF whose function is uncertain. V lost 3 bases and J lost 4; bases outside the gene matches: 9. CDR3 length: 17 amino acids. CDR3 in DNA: TGCGCCAGCAGTCACCGCGGTAGCGGGAGGGTAGCAGATACGCAGTATTTT. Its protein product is CASSHRGSGRVADTQYF.

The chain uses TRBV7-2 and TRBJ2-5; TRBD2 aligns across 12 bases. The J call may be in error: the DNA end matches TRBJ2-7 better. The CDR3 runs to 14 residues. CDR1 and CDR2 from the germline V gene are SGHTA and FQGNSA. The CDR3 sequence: CASSPTSGRYEQYF. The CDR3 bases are TGTGCCAGCAGCCCAACTAGCGGGAGGTACGAGCAGTACTTC.

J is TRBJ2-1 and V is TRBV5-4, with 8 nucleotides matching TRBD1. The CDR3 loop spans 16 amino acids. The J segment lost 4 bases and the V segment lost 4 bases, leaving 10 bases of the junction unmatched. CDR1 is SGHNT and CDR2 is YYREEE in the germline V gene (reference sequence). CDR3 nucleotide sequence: TGTGCCAGCAGCCTGCCCCCGGGACAGGATTACAATGAGCAGTTCTTC. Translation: CASSLPPGQDYNEQFF.

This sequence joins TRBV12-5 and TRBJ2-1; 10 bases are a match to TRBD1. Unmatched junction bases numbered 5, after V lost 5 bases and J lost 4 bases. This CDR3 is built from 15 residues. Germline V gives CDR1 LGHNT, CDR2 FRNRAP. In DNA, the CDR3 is TGTGCTAGTGGTGGGACAGGGGATGGATACAATGAGCAGTTCTTC. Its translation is CASGGTGDGYNEQFF.

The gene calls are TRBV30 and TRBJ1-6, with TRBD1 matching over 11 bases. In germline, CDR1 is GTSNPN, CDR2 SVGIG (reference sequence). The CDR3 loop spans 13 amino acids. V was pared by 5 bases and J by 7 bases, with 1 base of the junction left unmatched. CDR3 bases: TGTGCCTGGGGGGACAGGGGGAATTCACCCCTCCACTTT. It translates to CAWGDRGNSPLHF.

CDR3 nucleotide sequence: TGTGCTAGTTCCGCGGGCTTTAGCTCCTACGAGCAGTACTTC. It encodes CASSAGFSSYEQYF. The chain recombines TRBV12-5 with TRBJ2-7; a possible D gene is TRBD2 (5 bases). This CDR3 region has 14 residues. The V end was cut by 8 bases, the J end by 0 bases, with 14 bases between. The germline V gene encodes CDR1 LGHNT and CDR2 FRNRAP.

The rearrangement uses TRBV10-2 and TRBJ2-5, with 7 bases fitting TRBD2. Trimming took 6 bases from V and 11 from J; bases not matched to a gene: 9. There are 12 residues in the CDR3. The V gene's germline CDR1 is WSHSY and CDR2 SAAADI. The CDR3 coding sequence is TGCGCCAGCAGGAAACCTGCGGGGGAGCAGTACTTC. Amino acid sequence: CASRKPAGEQYF.

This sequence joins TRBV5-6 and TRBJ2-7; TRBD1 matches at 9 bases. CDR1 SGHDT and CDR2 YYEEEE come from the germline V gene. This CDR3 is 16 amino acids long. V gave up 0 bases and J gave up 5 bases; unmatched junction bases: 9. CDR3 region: CASSLAPGQGSNEQYF. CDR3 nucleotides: TGTGCCAGCAGCTTGGCCCCGGGACAGGGTAGCAACGAGCAGTACTTC.

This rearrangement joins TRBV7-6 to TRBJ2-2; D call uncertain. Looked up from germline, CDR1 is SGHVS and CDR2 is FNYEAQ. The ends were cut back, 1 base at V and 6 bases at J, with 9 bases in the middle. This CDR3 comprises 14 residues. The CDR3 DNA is TGTGCCAGCAGCTTAGATCAGGCGGCCGGGGAGCTGTTTTTT. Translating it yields CASSLDQAAGELFF.